This T cell receptor beta chain was captured in a study of blood T cell repertoires in COVID-19. Study-level information: Some COVID-19 samples were acute and others convalescent; all came from the United States, Italy and Spain.

This clone was found once. The data were produced by immunoSEQ multiplex PCR, yet TCRdb's version contains in-frame clones alone and is incomplete. The sample holds around 79,000 clones, approximately 80% seen once. The sequence came from a woman aged 60 to 75 with acute or convalescent COVID-19. Sequenced material: peripheral blood.

The CDR3 DNA reads as TGTGCCAGCGATAGATACAATGAGCAGTTCTTC. Its protein product is CASDRYNEQFF. V gene TRBV6-5 combines with J gene TRBJ2-1; D not certain. The length of the CDR3 is 11 residues. V was trimmed by 8 bases and J by 4 bases, leaving 6 bases between them. CDR1 is MNHEY and CDR2 is SVGAGI in the germline V gene.